This T cell receptor beta chain appears in the sequencing data of a study of cytotoxic CD8 clonotypes in ibrutinib-treated CLL. The length of the CDR3 is 11 residues. The V segment lost 10 bases and the J segment 7 bases; nucleotides outside the gene matches: 6. CDR1 is MNHEY, CDR2 SMNVEV, per germline (reference sequence). The assay was immunoSEQ multiplex PCR, and TCRdb's table has in-frame clones only and misses some. The repertoire consists of about 57,000 clones, with 56% occurring once and the leading ten covering around 20%. The input for sequencing was PBMCs, taken after 24 months of ibrutinib treatment. The chain couples TRBV27 to TRBJ2-5, with 7 nucleotides matching TRBD2. The clonotype was recovered from a human donor with chronic lymphocytic leukemia. Here the CDR3 reads CATLTGGTQYF. The CDR3 DNA follows: TGTGCCACGTTAACGGGAGGGACCCAGTACTTC.